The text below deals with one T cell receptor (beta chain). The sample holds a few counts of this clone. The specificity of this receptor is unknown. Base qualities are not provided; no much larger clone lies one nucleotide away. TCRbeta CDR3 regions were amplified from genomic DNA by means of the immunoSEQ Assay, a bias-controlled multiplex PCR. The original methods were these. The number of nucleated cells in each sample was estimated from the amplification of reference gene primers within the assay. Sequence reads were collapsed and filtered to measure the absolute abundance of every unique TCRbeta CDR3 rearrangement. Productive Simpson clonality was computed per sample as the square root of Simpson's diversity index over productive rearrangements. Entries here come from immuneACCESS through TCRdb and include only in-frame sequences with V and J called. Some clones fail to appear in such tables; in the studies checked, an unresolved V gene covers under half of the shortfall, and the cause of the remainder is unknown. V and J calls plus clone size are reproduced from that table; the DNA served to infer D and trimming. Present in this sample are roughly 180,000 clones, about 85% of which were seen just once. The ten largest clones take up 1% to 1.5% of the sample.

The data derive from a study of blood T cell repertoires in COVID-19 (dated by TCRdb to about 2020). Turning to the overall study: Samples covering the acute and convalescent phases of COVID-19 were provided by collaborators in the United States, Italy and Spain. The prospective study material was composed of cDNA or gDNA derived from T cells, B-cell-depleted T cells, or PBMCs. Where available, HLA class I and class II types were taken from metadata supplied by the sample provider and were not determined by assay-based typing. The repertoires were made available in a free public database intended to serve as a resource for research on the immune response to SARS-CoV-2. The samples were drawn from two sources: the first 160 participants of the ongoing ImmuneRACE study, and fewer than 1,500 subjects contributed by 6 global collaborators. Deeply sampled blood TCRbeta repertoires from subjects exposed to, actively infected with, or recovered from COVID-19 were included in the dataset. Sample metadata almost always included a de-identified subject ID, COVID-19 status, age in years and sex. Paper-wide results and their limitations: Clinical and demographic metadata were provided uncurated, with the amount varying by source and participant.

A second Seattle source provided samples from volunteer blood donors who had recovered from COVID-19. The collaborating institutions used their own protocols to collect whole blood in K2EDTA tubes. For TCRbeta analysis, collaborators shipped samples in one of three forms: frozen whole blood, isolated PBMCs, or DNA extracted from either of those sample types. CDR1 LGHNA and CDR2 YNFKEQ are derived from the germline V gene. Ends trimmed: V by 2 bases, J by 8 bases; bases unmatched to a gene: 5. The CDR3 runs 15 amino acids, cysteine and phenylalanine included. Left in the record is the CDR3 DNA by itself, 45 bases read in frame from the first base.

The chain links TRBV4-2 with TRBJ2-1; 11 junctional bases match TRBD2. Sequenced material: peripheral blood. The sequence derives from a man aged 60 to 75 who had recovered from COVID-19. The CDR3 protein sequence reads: CASSQILAGGDEQFF. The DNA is TGTGCCAGCAGCCAAATCCTAGCGGGGGGAGATGAGCAGTTCTTC.